These 18 T cell receptor beta chains came from one sample sequenced in a study of blood T cell repertoires in COVID-19. Repertoires were generated with immunoSEQ multiplex PCR, while TCRdb's copy carries only in-frame clones and drops some. The sample lists approximately 200,000 clones, under 90% occurring once. Sequenced input: peripheral blood. Receptor source: a woman aged 80 or over with COVID-19, enrolled during active disease.

The V gene is TRBV7-6, the J gene TRBJ2-1; 7 bases match TRBD2. This CDR3 spans 15 amino acids. Germline CDR1 reads SGHVS; CDR2 reads FNYEAQ. V shed 1 base and J 5 bases; nucleotides not matched to a gene: 5. The CDR3 here is CASSLGGEGHNEQFF. The CDR3 DNA follows: TGTGCCAGCAGCTTAGGAGGGGAGGGCCACAATGAGCAGTTCTTC. Combining the CDR3 with reference TRBV7-6 and TRBJ2-1 gives the whole variable domain GAGVSQSPRYKVTKRGQDVALRCDPISGHVSLYWYRQALGQGPEFLTYFNYEAQQDKSGLPNDRFSAERPEGSISTLTIQRTEQRDSAMYRCASSLGGEGHNEQFFGPGTRLTVL.

The chain employs TRBV29-1 and TRBJ1-2, with a tentative D call TRBD1 (6 bases). The ends were cut back, 3 bases at V and 3 bases at J, with 11 bases in the middle. This CDR3 has 13 amino acids. Germline V gene lookup returns CDR1 SQVTM and CDR2 ANQGSEA. The CDR3 sequence: CSVDRGYDYGYTF. CDR3 sequence (DNA): TGCAGCGTTGACAGGGGCTACGACTATGGCTACACCTTC.

The chain links TRBV14 to TRBJ2-3; 12 bases map to TRBD2. The CDR3 extends over 16 amino acids. The junction had 5 bases not matched to a gene; V was cut back by 4 bases and J by 3 bases. Germline CDR1 reads SGHDN; CDR2 reads FVKESK. In nucleotides, the CDR3 is TGTGCCAGCAGCCTCCTAGCGGGGGGGATTACAGATACGCAGTATTTT. This encodes CASSLLAGGITDTQYF.

The rearrangement joins TRBV9 to TRBJ1-2; 7 positions match TRBD1. The CDR3 extends over 15 amino acids. CDR1 is SGDLS, CDR2 YYNGEE, per germline. V shed 3 bases and J 1 base; nucleotides not matched to a gene: 6. The chain's CDR3 is CASSAGTDHNYGYTF. The CDR3 DNA sequence: TGTGCCAGCAGCGCCGGGACAGACCATAACTATGGCTACACCTTC.

The chain has TRBV3-1 (or the pseudogene TRBV3-2) and TRBJ1-2; D is perhaps TRBD1 (5 bases). Looked up from germline, CDR1 is LGHDT and CDR2 is YNNKEL (reference sequence). The CDR3 has 12 residues. The ends were cut back, 5 bases at V and 6 bases at J, with 10 bases in the middle. The CDR3 coding sequence is TGTGCCAGCAGCTCGGCGGGGGATGGCTACACCTTC. Translated: CASSSAGDGYTF.

The rearrangement joins TRBV11-2 to TRBJ2-3, with a tentative D call TRBD2 (6 bases). CDR1 and CDR2 from the germline V gene are SGHAT and FQNNGV. The V end was cut by 5 bases, the J end by 6 bases, with 12 bases between. The CDR3 has 13 amino acids. The CDR3, as DNA: TGTGCCAGCAGCCTCGAGGGGAGGGATACGCAGTATTTT. This gives the protein CASSLEGRDTQYF. The entire variable domain, with the rest obtained from reference TRBV11-2 and TRBJ2-3, is as follows: EAGVAQSPRYKIIEKRQSVAFWCNPISGHATLYWYQQILGQGPKLLIQFQNNGVVDDSQLPKDRFSAERLKGVDSTLKIQPAKLEDSAVYLCASSLEGRDTQYFGPGTRLTVL.

The chain uses TRBV6-5 and TRBJ1-1; perhaps TRBD1 as D (5 bases). The germline V gene has CDR1 MNHEY and CDR2 SVGAGI. The CDR3 runs to 13 residues. Trimming removed 8 bases at V and 1 base at J, with 11 bases between. This CDR3 reads CASRTTKNTEAFF. In DNA, the CDR3 is TGTGCCAGCCGGACAACAAAGAACACTGAAGCTTTCTTT.

The CDR3 spells CATRRDYEQYF. The CDR3 nucleotides read TGTGCCACCCGGCGGGACTACGAGCAGTACTTC. The chain joins TRBV2 to TRBJ2-7, with D possibly TRBD2 on 6 matching bases. Germline assignment: CDR1 SNHLY and CDR2 FYNNEI. Trimming took 10 bases from V and 3 from J, leaving 10 bases between them. This CDR3 region has 11 residues.

The chain is built from TRBV6-4 and TRBJ2-3; tentative D call: TRBD2 (5 bases). The CDR3 has 14 amino acids. V shed 4 bases and J shed 6 bases, with 14 bases lying between them. Germline V CDR1 and CDR2: MRHNA, SNTAGT. The CDR3 loop is CASSVEARVDTQYF. DNA of the CDR3: TGTGCCAGCAGTGTGGAGGCCAGAGTGGATACGCAGTATTTT.

The CDR3 protein is CASSLRGYSYEQYF. CDR3 nucleotides: TGTGCCAGCAGCTTACGAGGTTACTCCTACGAGCAGTACTTC. The chain joins TRBV5-8 to TRBJ2-7; no clear D. Germline V gene data show CDR1 as SGHTS and CDR2 as YDEGEE. Trimming stripped 2 bases from V and 0 bases from J, with 9 bases between. This CDR3 is 14 amino acids long.

The chain is built from TRBV19 and TRBJ1-2; 10 bases are shared with TRBD1. The germline V gene has CDR1 LNHDA and CDR2 SQIVND (reference sequence). J gave up 7 bases and V 3 bases, and 8 bases lay outside the gene matches. This CDR3 has 15 amino acids. CDR3 sequence: CASSIDGQGGSGYTF. CDR3 sequence (DNA): TGTGCCAGTAGTATCGATGGACAGGGGGGTTCTGGCTACACCTTC. Full variable domain (outside the CDR3, taken from reference TRBV19 and TRBJ1-2): DGGITQSPKYLFRKEGQNVTLSCEQNLNHDAMYWYRQDPGQGLRLIYYSQIVNDFQKGDIAEGYSVSREKKESFPLTVTSAQKNPTAFYLCASSIDGQGGSGYTFGSGTRLTVV.

J is TRBJ1-4 and V is TRBV19; 8 bases fit TRBD1. The CDR3 consists of 13 residues. Germline CDR1 reads LNHDA; CDR2 reads SQIVND (reference sequence). J was trimmed by 4 bases and V by 10 bases; bases with no gene match: 5. The CDR3 nucleotides read TGTGCCACCAGGGACAGGCTTAATGAAAAACTGTTTTTT. Protein sequence: CATRDRLNEKLFF.

The chain carries TRBV9 and TRBJ1-2; D gene uncertain. V was cut by 6 bases and J by 8 bases, with 17 bases left in between. CDR1 is SGDLS and CDR2 is YYNGEE in the germline V gene. The length of the CDR3 is 13 residues. The CDR3 DNA sequence: TGTGCCAGCACCCCCGGGGAAAGTGAAGGCTACACCTTC. Its translation is CASTPGESEGYTF.

This chain joins TRBV19 and TRBJ2-7; TRBD2 matches 10 bases. V lost 3 bases and J lost 2; bases outside the gene matches: 4. Germline lookup yields CDR1 LNHDA and CDR2 SQIVND (reference sequence). CDR3 length equals 15 residues. The CDR3 spells CASSMITSGAYEQYF. DNA for the CDR3: TGTGCCAGTAGTATGATAACTAGCGGGGCCTACGAGCAGTACTTC.

The rearrangement uses TRBV19 and TRBJ1-2; D might be TRBD1 (5 bases). V lost 3 bases and J lost 4, with 12 bases in between. CDR1 is LNHDA, CDR2 SQIVND, per germline (reference sequence). The CDR3 spans 14 residues. The CDR3: CASSMSADSYGYTF. The CDR3 nucleotides are TGTGCCAGTAGTATGAGCGCTGACAGCTATGGCTACACCTTC.

CDR3 amino acids: CASSESNPTNEKLFF. The CDR3 DNA reads TGTGCCAGCAGTGAGAGCAACCCAACTAATGAAAAACTGTTTTTT. This chain uses TRBV2 with TRBJ1-4; D gene ambiguous. The CDR3 runs 15 residues. Trimming left V 3 bases short and J 0 bases short, with 8 bases between. Germline-derived CDR1 and CDR2 are SNHLY and FYNNEI.

The V call is TRBV2, the J call TRBJ2-2; no definite D call. Germline V CDR1 and CDR2: SNHLY, FYNNEI. The ends were cut back, 3 bases at V and 9 bases at J, with 8 bases in the middle. This CDR3 is 12 amino acids long. The CDR3 coding sequence is TGTGCCAGCAGTGATGAGGCGTGGGAGCTGTTTTTT. It codes for CASSDEAWELFF.

V usage is TRBV24-1 and J usage is TRBJ2-1; 9 bases match TRBD2. This CDR3 region has 18 residues. The germline V gene encodes CDR1 KGHDR and CDR2 SFDVKD. J lost 4 bases, V lost 5 bases, and 14 bases had no gene match. CDR3 in DNA: TGTGCCACCAGTGTCCTAGCGGGGCCCGGGGAATTTTACAATGAGCAGTTCTTC. This translates into CATSVLAGPGEFYNEQFF.